Detailed here is one T cell receptor (beta chain). V lost 0 bases, J lost 4 bases, and 8 bases stayed unmatched. Germline CDR1 is SGHVS and CDR2 is FQNEAQ. The CDR3 length is 17 residues. This entry belongs to a study of cytomegalovirus exposure and HLA in healthy donors. Study details: It was reported in a later analysis that the 100 to 150 validation repertoires used the same platform as the 666 first-cohort repertoires.

Sequencing used immunoSEQ multiplex PCR; TCRdb keeps in-frame clones, though not all of them. This sample has 110,000 or so clones, with about 88% found just once. The sequencing input was PBMCs. V is TRBV7-8 and J is TRBJ2-2; 7 nucleotides line up with TRBD1. This clonotype originated in a woman aged 18-35 years in good health and CMV-seropositive. The CDR3 spells CASSLAPGTVLTGELFF. The CDR3 DNA reads as TGTGCCAGCAGCTTAGCGCCTGGGACAGTCCTCACCGGGGAGCTGTTTTTT.